This T cell receptor beta chain is drawn from a study of T cells after yellow fever vaccination. Germline trimming cut 6 bases from V and 4 bases from J; bases unmatched to any gene: 7. This CDR3 is 14 amino acids long. Germline V lookup: CDR1 LNHNV, CDR2 YYDKDF (reference sequence). MiXCR, applied by TCRdb to the 5' RACE reads, yields one record per CDR3 protein. This sample carries some 300,000 distinct CDR3 sequences, around 8.6% of them seen once, and the ten largest clones take approximately 3.5%. The clonotype was recovered from a man in his late teens or twenties who received the YFV17D yellow fever vaccine. J is TRBJ1-1 and V is TRBV15; the match to TRBD1 covers 8 bases. The specimen was CD4+ T cells sorted from PBMCs, collected 5 days after the yellow fever booster vaccination. CDR3 coding DNA: TGTGCCACCAGGTTGCAGGGGGCGGGCACTGAAGCTTTCTTT. It yields the protein CATRLQGAGTEAFF.